This is a list of T cell receptor beta chains from one sample in a study of patients and donors after allogeneic stem cell transplantation. TCRdb redid the calling of the RT-PCR reads with MiXCR, one entry per CDR3 protein. The sample includes around 170,000 distinct CDR3 sequences, 20% to 25% of them seen just once. The sample taken for sequencing was blood, either unsorted or a sorted T cell fraction (not recorded which). Source of these receptors: a human donor who was either an allogeneic HSCT recipient or a stem cell or donor lymphocyte infusion donor (not recorded which). It is not recorded whose cells these are; they may come from a transplant donor. The CDR3 runs from the conserved cysteine through the conserved F or W. Each record gives: clone size, J gene, D gene, V gene, CDR3 protein, CDR3 DNA. A D gene is named only where the DNA matches it firmly. A clone size is listed for some rows: how often the clone was seen (once, few, many), or a class if it is expanded.

>.|TRBJ2-7|.|TRBV11-2
CASSQNEGLLSYEQYF
TGTGCCAGCAGCCAGAACGAAGGTCTTCTCTCCTACGAGCAGTACTTC
>.|TRBJ1-6|.|TRBV20-1
CSASAGGGFNSPLHF
TGCAGTGCTAGTGCAGGTGGGGGGTTTAATTCACCCCTCCACTTT
>.|TRBJ2-1|.|TRBV6-1
CASSEVWLASNEQFF
TGTGCCAGCAGTGAAGTATGGCTAGCTTCCAATGAGCAGTTCTTC
>.|TRBJ2-1|.|TRBV28
CASSLGGVGNEQFF
TGTGCCAGCAGTTTAGGCGGGGTCGGCAATGAGCAGTTCTTC
>once|TRBJ2-7|.|TRBV29-1
CSVAKQFTYEQYF
TGCAGCGTTGCCAAACAATTTACCTACGAGCAGTACTTC
>few|TRBJ2-5|.|TRBV29-1
CSTTPGLTFETQYF
TGCAGCACCACACCGGGACTCACTTTCGAGACCCAGTACTTC
>.|TRBJ2-7|.|TRBV12-3/TRBV12-4
CASRWAGSYEQYF
TGTGCCAGCCGTTGGGCGGGGAGCTACGAGCAGTACTTC
>.|TRBJ2-2|.|TRBV7-3
CASSLRTPTSLRREGELFF
TGTGCCAGCAGCTTAAGGACCCCGACAAGCTTAAGGCGGGAAGGGGAGCTGTTTTTT
>.|TRBJ1-1|.|TRBV12-3/TRBV12-4
CASSQLRGNTEAFF
TGTGCCAGCAGCCAGCTCAGGGGGAACACTGAAGCTTTCTTT
>.|TRBJ2-7|.|TRBV11-3
CASSTYYEQYF
TGTGCCAGCAGCACATACTACGAGCAGTACTTC
>.|TRBJ1-4|.|TRBV14
CASSQGRTVYNEKLFF
TGTGCCAGCAGCCAAGGGAGAACAGTCTACAATGAAAAACTGTTTTTT
>many|TRBJ1-1|.|TRBV7-9
CASSLAQNTEAFF
TGTGCCAGCAGCTTAGCTCAGAACACTGAAGCTTTCTTT
>.|TRBJ2-7|TRBD1|TRBV24-1
CATSKTGTYEQYF
TGTGCCACCAGCAAGACAGGGACCTACGAGCAGTACTTC
>few|TRBJ1-1|.|TRBV7-9
CASSWRGAGTEAFF
TGTGCCAGCAGCTGGCGGGGGGCCGGGACTGAAGCTTTCTTT
>few|TRBJ2-5|.|TRBV6-2/TRBV6-3
CASSLGTSRTQYF
TGTGCCAGCAGCCTCGGTACCTCCCGGACCCAGTACTTC
>.|TRBJ2-7|.|TRBV7-9
CASRLDSSSYEQYF
TGTGCCAGCCGTCTGGACAGTAGCTCCTACGAGCAGTACTTC
>.|TRBJ2-6|.|TRBV18
CASSPRDGGANVLTF
TGTGCCAGCTCACCACGGGACGGCGGGGCCAACGTCCTGACTTTC
>.|TRBJ1-3|.|TRBV12-3/TRBV12-4
CASSLDAAYVSGNTIYF
TGTGCCAGCAGTTTAGACGCAGCCTATGTCTCTGGAAACACCATATATTTT
>.|TRBJ1-1|.|TRBV9
CASSVSVAPLGEAFF
TGTGCCAGCAGCGTCAGTGTGGCACCCCTAGGCGAAGCTTTCTTT
>.|TRBJ2-7|.|TRBV29-1
CSVELGAESYEQYF
TGCAGCGTTGAACTGGGGGCGGAATCCTACGAGCAGTACTTC
>few|TRBJ2-1|TRBD2|TRBV20-1
CSAGLAGGMNEQFF
TGCAGTGCTGGACTAGCGGGGGGGATGAATGAGCAGTTCTTC
>few|TRBJ2-7|TRBD2|TRBV20-1
CSARRLAGEQYF
TGCAGTGCTAGACGACTAGCGGGCGAGCAGTACTTC
>.|TRBJ1-3|.|TRBV7-6
CASSPRDNSGNTIYF
TGTGCCAGCAGCCCTAGGGACAACTCTGGAAACACCATATATTTT
>.|TRBJ2-1|.|TRBV12-3/TRBV12-4
CASSSDPLSYNEQFF
TGTGCCAGCAGTTCCGACCCTCTCTCCTACAATGAGCAGTTCTTC
>.|TRBJ1-4|.|TRBV20-1
CSAVDGANEKLFF
TGCAGTGCAGTGGACGGTGCTAATGAAAAACTGTTTTTT
>.|TRBJ2-5|TRBD2|TRBV7-7
CASSSGTSGRIGETQYF
TGTGCTAGCAGCTCCGGGACTAGCGGGAGGATAGGGGAGACCCAGTACTTC
>few|TRBJ2-2|.|TRBV12-3/TRBV12-4
CASSPWAVGGELFF
TGTGCCAGCAGTCCCTGGGCCGTTGGTGGGGAGCTGTTTTTT
>few|TRBJ2-3|.|TRBV7-9
CASSSLGRRTDTQYF
TGTGCCAGCAGCTCCTTAGGGCGGCGCACAGATACGCAGTATTTT
>once|TRBJ2-1|.|TRBV4-1
CAGSQSGGEYNEQFF
TGCGCCGGCAGCCAATCTGGGGGAGAGTACAATGAGCAGTTCTTC
>.|TRBJ1-1|.|TRBV6-6
CASSRPGQYNTEAFF
TGTGCCAGCAGTCGACCGGGACAATATAACACTGAAGCTTTCTTT
>few|TRBJ1-1|.|TRBV15
CATSRDRSVANTEAFF
TGTGCCACCAGCAGAGATAGATCGGTGGCTAACACTGAAGCTTTCTTT
>few|TRBJ2-2|TRBD2|TRBV10-3
CAISVSGTSGSNTGELFF
TGTGCCATCAGTGTTTCCGGGACTAGCGGGTCGAACACCGGGGAGCTGTTTTTT
>.|TRBJ1-2|.|TRBV7-2
CASTLGAGDGYTF
TGTGCCAGCACCCTCGGGGCTGGGGATGGCTACACCTTC
>few|TRBJ1-5|TRBD1|TRBV7-9
CASSTGQGHQPQHF
TGTGCCAGCAGCACCGGACAGGGCCATCAGCCCCAGCATTTT
>.|TRBJ1-2|TRBD1|TRBV20-1
CSATVDRTDYGYTF
TGCAGTGCCACAGTGGACAGGACGGACTATGGCTACACCTTC
>.|TRBJ2-4|.|TRBV5-1
CASSLEAEDIQYF
TGCGCCAGCAGCTTGGAGGCGGAGGACATTCAGTACTTC
>.|TRBJ2-7|TRBD2|TRBV12-3/TRBV12-4
CASRREGLLDEQYF
TGTGCCAGCAGGAGGGAGGGCCTTCTGGACGAGCAGTACTTC
>many|TRBJ1-1|.|TRBV4-3
CASSYQTGVLEAFF
TGCGCCAGCAGCTACCAGACAGGTGTCTTAGAAGCTTTCTTT
>.|TRBJ2-2|.|TRBV5-6
CASSPGIAGELFF
TGTGCCAGCAGCCCCGGAATCGCCGGGGAGCTGTTTTTT
>.|TRBJ1-4|.|TRBV20-1
CSARDPTNEFEKLFF
TGCAGTGCTAGAGATCCTACCAATGAATTTGAAAAACTGTTTTTT
>.|TRBJ1-5|TRBD1|TRBV12-3/TRBV12-4
CASTRQGYNQPQHF
TGTGCCAGCACTCGACAGGGGTACAATCAGCCCCAGCATTTT
>.|TRBJ2-3|.|TRBV15
CATGPSTDTQYF
TGTGCCACAGGCCCGAGCACAGATACGCAGTATTTT
>.|TRBJ2-3|.|TRBV5-1
CASSLGAGWNTQYF
TGCGCCAGCAGCTTGGGGGCGGGTTGGAATACGCAGTATTTT
>.|TRBJ2-7|TRBD2|TRBV10-3
CATTGSGLNEQYF
TGTGCCACCACGGGTAGCGGGCTGAACGAGCAGTACTTC
>few|TRBJ2-5|TRBD2|TRBV9
CASSVATGGETQYF
TGTGCCAGCAGCGTAGCTACGGGGGGAGAGACCCAGTACTTC
>few|TRBJ1-1|.|TRBV29-1
CSVDGGRQAFF
TGCAGCGTTGACGGTGGCAGACAAGCTTTCTTT
>few|TRBJ1-2|.|TRBV20-1
CSASGGNYGYTF
TGCAGTGCTAGTGGGGGGAACTATGGCTACACCTTC
>few|TRBJ2-1|.|TRBV12-5
CASGLSRTTRNEQFF
TGTGCTAGTGGTTTGAGTAGAACAACGAGGAATGAGCAGTTCTTC
>.|TRBJ2-5|.|TRBV28
CASSYLRVQETQYF
TGTGCCAGCAGTTATCTCAGGGTACAAGAGACCCAGTACTTC
>few|TRBJ1-1|.|TRBV5-1
CASSLEGDQDTEAFF
TGCGCCAGCAGCTTGGAGGGAGATCAGGACACTGAAGCTTTCTTT
>.|TRBJ2-1|.|TRBV5-1
CASSDFRGSNEQFF
TGCGCCAGCAGCGATTTCCGGGGAAGCAATGAGCAGTTCTTC
>.|TRBJ1-2|.|TRBV10-3
CAISEKGRDLGYTF
TGTGCCATCAGTGAAAAGGGCCGGGATCTGGGCTACACCTTC
>few|TRBJ2-3|.|TRBV6-5
CASSYGSGISADTQYF
TGTGCCAGCAGTTACGGAAGTGGCATTAGCGCAGATACGCAGTATTTT
>few|TRBJ2-7|.|TRBV5-1
CASSIWTYEQYF
TGCGCCAGCAGCATATGGACCTACGAGCAGTACTTC
>.|TRBJ2-1|.|TRBV15
CATSKPTTSGGDNEQFF
TGTGCCACCAGCAAACCCACGACCAGCGGAGGAGACAATGAGCAGTTCTTC
>.|TRBJ2-7|TRBD2|TRBV27
CASSYRGVLGEQYF
TGTGCCAGCAGTTATCGGGGGGTGCTAGGCGAGCAGTACTTC
>few|TRBJ1-1|.|TRBV5-1
CASSYTGGENTEAFF
TGCGCCAGCAGCTATACGGGTGGTGAGAACACTGAAGCTTTCTTT
>.|TRBJ1-2|.|TRBV12-3/TRBV12-4
CASSLMGVFYGYTF
TGTGCCAGCAGTTTGATGGGGGTCTTCTATGGCTACACCTTC